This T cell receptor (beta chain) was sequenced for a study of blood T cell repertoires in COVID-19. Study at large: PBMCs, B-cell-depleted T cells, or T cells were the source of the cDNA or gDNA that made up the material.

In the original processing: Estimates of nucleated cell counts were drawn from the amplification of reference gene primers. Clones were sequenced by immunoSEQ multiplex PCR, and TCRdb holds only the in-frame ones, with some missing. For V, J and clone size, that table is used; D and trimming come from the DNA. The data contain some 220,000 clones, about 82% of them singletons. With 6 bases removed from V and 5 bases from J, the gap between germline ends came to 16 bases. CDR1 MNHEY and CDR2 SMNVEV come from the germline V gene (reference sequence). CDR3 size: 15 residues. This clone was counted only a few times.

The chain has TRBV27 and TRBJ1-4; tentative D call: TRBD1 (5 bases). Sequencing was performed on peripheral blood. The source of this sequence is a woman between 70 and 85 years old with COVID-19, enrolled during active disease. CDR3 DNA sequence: TGTGCCAGCAGCTTACTTGGGGCCTTGAATGAAAAACTGTTTTTT. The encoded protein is CASSLLGALNEKLFF.